This TCR beta chain came from a study of Ad26.COV2.S vaccination and SARS-CoV-2 variants. Study-wide context: Once, or twice with 56 days between doses, Ad26.COV2.S was given intramuscularly.

Treatment here: over 15 received Ad26.COV2.S at low or high dose, single or two shots; about 5 received placebo; per-sample allocation not given. Day 63 after the first injection of vaccine or placebo was the sampling time. Clones were sequenced by immunoSEQ multiplex PCR, and TCRdb holds only the in-frame ones, with some missing. The sample includes approximately 420,000 clones, around 87% of them seen just once. The ends were cut back, 3 bases at V and 4 bases at J, with 10 bases in the middle. There are 13 residues in the CDR3. The germline V gene encodes CDR1 LGHNA and CDR2 YSLEER. Source: peripheral blood, taken in a trial of Ad26.COV2.S vaccine versus placebo. The receptor comes from a person aged 18-65 years who received the Ad26.COV2.S COVID-19 vaccine or a placebo. V usage is TRBV4-3 and J usage is TRBJ2-7; a weak D match, TRBD1 (6 bases). CDR3 in DNA: TGCGCCAGCAGCCAGGACAGTAATTACGAGCAGTACTTC. Protein product: CASSQDSNYEQYF.